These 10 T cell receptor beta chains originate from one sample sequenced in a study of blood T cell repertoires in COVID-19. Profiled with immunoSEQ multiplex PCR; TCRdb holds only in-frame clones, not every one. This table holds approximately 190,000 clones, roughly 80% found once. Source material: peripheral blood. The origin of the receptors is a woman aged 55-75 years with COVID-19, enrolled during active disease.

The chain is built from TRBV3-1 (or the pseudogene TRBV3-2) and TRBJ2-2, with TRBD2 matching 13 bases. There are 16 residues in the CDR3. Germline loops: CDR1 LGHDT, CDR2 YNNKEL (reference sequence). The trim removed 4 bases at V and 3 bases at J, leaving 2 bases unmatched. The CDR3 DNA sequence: TGTGCCAGCAGCCTGGGACTAGCGGGGTACACCGGGGAGCTGTTTTTT. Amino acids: CASSLGLAGYTGELFF.

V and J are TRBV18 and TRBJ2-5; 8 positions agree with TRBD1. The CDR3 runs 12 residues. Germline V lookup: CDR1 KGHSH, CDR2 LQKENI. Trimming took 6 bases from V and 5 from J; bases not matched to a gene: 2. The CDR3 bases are TGTGCCAGCTCGCCAGGGGGCGAGACCCAGTACTTC. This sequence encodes CASSPGGETQYF.

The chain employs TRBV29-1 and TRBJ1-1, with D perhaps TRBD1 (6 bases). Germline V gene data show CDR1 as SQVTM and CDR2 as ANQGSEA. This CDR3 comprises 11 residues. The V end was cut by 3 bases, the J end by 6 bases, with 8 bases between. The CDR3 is CSVEAGAEAFF. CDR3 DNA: TGCAGCGTTGAGGCAGGGGCTGAAGCTTTCTTT. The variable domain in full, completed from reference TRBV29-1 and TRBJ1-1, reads SAVISQKPSRDICQRGTSLTIQCQVDSQVTMMFWYRQQPGQSLTLIATANQGSEATYESGFVIDKFPISRPNLTFSTLTVSNMSPEDSSIYLCSVEAGAEAFFGQGTRLTVV.

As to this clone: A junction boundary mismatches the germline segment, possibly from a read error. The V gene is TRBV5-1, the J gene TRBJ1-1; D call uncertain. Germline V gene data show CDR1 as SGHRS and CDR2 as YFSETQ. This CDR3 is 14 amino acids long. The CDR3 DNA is TGCGCCAGCACCTTGCGTGCGGGGAACACTGAAGCTTTCTTT. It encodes CASTLRAGNTEAFF.

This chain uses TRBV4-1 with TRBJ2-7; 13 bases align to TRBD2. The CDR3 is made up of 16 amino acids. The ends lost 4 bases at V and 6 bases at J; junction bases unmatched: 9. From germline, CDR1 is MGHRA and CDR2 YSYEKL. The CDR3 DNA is TGCGCCAGCAGCCGCCCGACTAGCGGGAGGAATTCCGAGCAGTACTTC. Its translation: CASSRPTSGRNSEQYF.

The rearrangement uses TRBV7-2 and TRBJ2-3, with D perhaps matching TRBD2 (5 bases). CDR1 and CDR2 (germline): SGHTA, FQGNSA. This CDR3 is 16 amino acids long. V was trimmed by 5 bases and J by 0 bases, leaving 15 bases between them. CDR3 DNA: TGTGCCAGCAGCCCCCAAGCGGACTCTAGCACAGATACGCAGTATTTT. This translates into CASSPQADSSTDTQYF.

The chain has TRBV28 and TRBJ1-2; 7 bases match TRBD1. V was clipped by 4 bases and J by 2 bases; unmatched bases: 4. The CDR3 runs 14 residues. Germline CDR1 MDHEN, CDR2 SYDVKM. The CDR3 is CASSSSGGNYGYTF. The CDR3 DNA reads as TGTGCCAGCAGTTCATCAGGGGGAAACTATGGCTACACCTTC.

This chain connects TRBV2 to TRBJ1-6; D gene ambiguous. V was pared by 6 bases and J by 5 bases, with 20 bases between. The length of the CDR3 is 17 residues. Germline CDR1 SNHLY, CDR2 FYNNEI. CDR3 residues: CASSEEGTKYDNSPLHF. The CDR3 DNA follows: TGTGCCAGCAGCGAGGAGGGTACGAAGTACGATAATTCACCCCTCCACTTT. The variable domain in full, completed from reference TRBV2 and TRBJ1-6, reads EPEVTQTPSHQVTQMGQEVILRCVPISNHLYFYWYRQILGQKVEFLVSFYNNEISEKSEIFDDQFSVERPDGSNFTLKIRSTKLEDSAMYFCASSEEGTKYDNSPLHFGNGTRLTVT.

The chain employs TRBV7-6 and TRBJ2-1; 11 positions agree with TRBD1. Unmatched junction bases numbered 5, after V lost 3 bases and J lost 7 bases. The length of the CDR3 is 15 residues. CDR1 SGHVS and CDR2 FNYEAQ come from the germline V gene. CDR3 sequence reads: CASSLGDRGWNEQFF. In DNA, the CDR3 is TGTGCCAGCAGCTTGGGGGACAGGGGGTGGAATGAGCAGTTCTTC.

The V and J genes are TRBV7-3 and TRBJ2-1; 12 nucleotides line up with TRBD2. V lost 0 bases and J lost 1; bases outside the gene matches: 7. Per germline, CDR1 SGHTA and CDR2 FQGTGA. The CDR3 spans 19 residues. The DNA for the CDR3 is TGTGCCAGCAGCTTAACGGGACTAGCGGGTAACCCTTCCTACAATGAGCAGTTCTTC. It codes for CASSLTGLAGNPSYNEQFF.